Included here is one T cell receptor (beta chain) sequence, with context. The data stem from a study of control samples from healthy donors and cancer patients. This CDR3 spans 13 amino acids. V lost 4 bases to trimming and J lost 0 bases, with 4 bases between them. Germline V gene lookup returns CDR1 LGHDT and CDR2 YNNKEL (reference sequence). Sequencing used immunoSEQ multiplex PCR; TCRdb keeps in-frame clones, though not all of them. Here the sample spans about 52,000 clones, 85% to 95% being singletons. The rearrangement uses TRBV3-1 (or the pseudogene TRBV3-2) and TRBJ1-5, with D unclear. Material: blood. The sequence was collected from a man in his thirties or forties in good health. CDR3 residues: CASSPYSNQPQHF. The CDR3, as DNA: TGTGCCAGCAGCCCTTATAGCAATCAGCCCCAGCATTTT.